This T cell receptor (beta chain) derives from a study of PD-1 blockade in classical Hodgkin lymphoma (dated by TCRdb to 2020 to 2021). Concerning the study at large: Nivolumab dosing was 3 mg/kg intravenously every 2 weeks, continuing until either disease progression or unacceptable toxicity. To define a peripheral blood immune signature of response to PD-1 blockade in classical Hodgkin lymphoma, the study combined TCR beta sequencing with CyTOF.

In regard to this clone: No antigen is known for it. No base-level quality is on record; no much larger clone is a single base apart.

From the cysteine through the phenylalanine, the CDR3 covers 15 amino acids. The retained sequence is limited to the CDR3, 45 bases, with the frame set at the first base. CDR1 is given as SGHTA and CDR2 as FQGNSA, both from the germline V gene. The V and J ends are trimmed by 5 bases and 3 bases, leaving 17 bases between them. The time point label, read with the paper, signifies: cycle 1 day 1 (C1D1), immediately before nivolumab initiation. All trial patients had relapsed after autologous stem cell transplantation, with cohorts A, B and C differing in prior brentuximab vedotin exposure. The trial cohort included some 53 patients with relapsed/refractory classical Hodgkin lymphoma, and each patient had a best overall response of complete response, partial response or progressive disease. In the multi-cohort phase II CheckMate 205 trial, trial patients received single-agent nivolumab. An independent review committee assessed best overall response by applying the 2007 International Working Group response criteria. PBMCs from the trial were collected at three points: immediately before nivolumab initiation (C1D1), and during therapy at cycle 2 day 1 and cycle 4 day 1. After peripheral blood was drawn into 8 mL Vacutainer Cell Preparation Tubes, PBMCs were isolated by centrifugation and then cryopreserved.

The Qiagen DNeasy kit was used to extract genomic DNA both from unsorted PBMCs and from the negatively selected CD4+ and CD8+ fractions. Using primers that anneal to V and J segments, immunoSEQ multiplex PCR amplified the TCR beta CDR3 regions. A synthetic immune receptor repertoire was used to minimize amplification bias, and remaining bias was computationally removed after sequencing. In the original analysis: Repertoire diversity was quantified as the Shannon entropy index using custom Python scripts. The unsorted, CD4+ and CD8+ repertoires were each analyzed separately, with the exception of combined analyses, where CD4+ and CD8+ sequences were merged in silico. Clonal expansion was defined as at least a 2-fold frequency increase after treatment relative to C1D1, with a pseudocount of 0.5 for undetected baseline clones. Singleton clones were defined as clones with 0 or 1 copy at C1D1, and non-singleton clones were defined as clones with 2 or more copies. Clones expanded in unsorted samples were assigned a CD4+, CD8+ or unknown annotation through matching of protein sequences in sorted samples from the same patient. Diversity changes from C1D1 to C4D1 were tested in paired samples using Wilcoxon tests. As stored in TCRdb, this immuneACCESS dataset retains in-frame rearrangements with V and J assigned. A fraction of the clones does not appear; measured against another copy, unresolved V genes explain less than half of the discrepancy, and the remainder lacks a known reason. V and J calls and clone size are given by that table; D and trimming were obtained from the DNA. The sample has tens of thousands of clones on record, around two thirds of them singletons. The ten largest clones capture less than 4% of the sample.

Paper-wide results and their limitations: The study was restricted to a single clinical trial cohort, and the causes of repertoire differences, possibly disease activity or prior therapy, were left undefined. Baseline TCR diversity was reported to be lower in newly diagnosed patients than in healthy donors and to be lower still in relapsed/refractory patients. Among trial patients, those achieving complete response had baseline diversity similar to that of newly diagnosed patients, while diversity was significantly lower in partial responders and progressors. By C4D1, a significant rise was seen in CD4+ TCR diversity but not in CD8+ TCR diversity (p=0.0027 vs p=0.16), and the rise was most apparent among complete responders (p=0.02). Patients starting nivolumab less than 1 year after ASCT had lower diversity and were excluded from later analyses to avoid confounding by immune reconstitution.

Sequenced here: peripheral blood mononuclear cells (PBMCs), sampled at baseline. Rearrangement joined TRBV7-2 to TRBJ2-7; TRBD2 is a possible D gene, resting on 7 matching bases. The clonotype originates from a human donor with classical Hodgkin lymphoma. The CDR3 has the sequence CASSVEAGALYEQYF. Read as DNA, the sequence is TGTGCCAGCAGCGTGGAGGCGGGGGCCCTCTACGAGCAGTACTTC.